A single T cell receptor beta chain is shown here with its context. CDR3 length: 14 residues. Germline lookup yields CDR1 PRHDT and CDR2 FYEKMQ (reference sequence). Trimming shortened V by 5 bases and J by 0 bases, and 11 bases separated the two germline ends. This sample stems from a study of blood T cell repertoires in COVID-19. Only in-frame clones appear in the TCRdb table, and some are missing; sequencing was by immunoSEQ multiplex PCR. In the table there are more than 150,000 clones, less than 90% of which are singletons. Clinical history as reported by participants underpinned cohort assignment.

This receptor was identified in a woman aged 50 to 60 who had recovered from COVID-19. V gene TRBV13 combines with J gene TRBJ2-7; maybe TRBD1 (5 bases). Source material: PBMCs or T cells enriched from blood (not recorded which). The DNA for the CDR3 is TGTGCCAGCAGCGAGACAGTTAGCTCCTACGAGCAGTACTTC. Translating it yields CASSETVSSYEQYF.